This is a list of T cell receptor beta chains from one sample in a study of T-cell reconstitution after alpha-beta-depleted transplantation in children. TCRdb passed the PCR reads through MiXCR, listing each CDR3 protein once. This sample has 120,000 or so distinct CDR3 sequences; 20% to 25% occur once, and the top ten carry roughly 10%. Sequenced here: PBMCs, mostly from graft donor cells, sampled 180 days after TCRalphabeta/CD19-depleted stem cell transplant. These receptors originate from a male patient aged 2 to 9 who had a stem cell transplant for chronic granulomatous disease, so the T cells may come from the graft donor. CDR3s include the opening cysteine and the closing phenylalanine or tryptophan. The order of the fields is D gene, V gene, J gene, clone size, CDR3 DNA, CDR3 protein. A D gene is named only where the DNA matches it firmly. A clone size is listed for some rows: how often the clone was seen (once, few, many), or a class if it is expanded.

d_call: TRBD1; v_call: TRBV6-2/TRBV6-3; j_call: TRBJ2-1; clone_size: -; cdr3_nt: TGTGCCAGCAGAGAAGACAGGGTATCCTACAATGAGCAGTTCTTC; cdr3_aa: CASREDRVSYNEQFF
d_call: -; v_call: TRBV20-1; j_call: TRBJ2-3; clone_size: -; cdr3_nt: TGCAGTGCTAGAGATCTTCGCGGGCGGGGCCGCACAGATACGCAGTATTTT; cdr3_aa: CSARDLRGRGRTDTQYF
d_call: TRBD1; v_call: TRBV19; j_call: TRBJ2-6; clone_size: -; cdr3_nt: TGTGCCAGTAGTCCCCGGGACAGGAGAAGCTCTGGGGCCAACGGCCTGACTTTC; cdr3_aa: CASSPRDRRSSGANGLTF
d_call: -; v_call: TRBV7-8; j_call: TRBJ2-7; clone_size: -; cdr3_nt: TGTGCCAGCAGCCCCCCGCTGGGCGTCAACGAGCAGTACTTC; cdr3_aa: CASSPPLGVNEQYF
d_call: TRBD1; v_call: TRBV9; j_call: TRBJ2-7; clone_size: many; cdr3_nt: TGTGCCAGCAGCAGACAGGGGAACTACGAGCAGTACTTC; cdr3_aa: CASSRQGNYEQYF
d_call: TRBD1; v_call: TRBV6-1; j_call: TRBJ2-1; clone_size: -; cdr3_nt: TGTGCCAGCAGTGAAGGGGGGACAGGCAATGAGCAGTTCTTC; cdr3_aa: CASSEGGTGNEQFF
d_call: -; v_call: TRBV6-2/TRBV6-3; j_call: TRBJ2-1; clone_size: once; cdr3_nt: TGTGCCAGCACTTCAGTATATGAGCAGTTCTTC; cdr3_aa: CASTSVYEQFF
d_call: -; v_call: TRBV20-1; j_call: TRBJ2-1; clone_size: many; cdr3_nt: TGCAGTGCTTCAACCGACGTAGGCTACAATGAGCAGTTCTTC; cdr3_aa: CSASTDVGYNEQFF
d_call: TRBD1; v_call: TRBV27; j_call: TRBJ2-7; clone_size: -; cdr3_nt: TGTGCCAGCAGTCCGATCTTTAGGACAGGTACCTACGAGCAGTACTTC; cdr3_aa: CASSPIFRTGTYEQYF
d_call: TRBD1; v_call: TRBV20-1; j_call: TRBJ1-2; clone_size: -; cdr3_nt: TGCAGTGCTGCCGCAGGCCAGGGGGCCGACTATGGCTACACCTTC; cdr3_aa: CSAAAGQGADYGYTF
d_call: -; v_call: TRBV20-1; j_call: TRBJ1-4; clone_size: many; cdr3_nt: TGCAGTGCCAGAAAGGGGGGAACTAATGAAAAACTGTTTTTT; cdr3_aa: CSARKGGTNEKLFF
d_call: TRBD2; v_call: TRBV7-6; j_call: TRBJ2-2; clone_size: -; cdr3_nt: TGTGCCAGCAGCTTACCCCTAGCGGGAGGGAACACCGGGGAGCTGTTTTTT; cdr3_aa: CASSLPLAGGNTGELFF
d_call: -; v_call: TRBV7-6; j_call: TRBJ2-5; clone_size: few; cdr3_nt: TGTGCCAGCAGCGCACAGGGTGGCCCACAAGAGACCCAGTACTTC; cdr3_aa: CASSAQGGPQETQYF
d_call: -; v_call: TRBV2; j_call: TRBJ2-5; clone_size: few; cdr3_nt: TGTGCCAGCAGTGGGAGGATGATCACTCAAGAGACCCAGTACTTC; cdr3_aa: CASSGRMITQETQYF
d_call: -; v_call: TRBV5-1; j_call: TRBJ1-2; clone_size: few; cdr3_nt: TGCGCCAGCAGCTTGGCCGGGGAAGGCTACACCTTC; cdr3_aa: CASSLAGEGYTF
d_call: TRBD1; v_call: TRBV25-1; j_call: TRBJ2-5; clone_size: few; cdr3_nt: TGTGCCAGCAGTAAGGGGGACAGGTCCCAAGAGACCCAGTACTTC; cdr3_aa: CASSKGDRSQETQYF
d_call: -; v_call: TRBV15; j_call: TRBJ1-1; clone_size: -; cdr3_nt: TGTGCCACCATGCAGGGCGAGAGAACTGAAGCTTTCTTT; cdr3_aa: CATMQGERTEAFF
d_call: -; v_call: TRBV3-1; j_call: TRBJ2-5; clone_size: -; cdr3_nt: TGTGCCAGCAGCCAAGCCGTGGCTAGCTGGGAGACCCAGTACTTC; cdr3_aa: CASSQAVASWETQYF
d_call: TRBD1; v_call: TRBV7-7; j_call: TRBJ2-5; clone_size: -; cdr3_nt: TGTGCCAGCAGCTTAGCGGCGGGGACAGGGGCACAAGAGACCCAGTACTTC; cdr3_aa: CASSLAAGTGAQETQYF
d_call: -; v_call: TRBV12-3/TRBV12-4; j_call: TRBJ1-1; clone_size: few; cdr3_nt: TGTGCCAGCAGCCGAGGCTCTCTTTTAGGTGGGTCTGAAGCTTTCTTT; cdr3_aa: CASSRGSLLGGSEAFF
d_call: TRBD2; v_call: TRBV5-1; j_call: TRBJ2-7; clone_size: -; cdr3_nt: TGCGCCAGCAGCCCGGGACTAGCGGGAGGGCCCCACGAGCAGTACTTC; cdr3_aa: CASSPGLAGGPHEQYF
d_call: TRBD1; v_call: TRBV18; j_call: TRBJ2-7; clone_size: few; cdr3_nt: TGTGCCAGCTCACTGTCCGGGACAGGGGGCTACGAGCAGTACTTC; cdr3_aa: CASSLSGTGGYEQYF
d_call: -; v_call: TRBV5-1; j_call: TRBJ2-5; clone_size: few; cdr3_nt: TGCGCCAGCAGCCTGCTTTCGTTCGAGACCCAGTACTTC; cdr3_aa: CASSLLSFETQYF
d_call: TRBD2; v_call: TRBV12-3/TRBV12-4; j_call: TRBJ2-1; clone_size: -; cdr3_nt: TGTGCCAGCAGGAGCGGGGGGATGAGAGAGCAGTTCTTC; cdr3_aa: CASRSGGMREQFF
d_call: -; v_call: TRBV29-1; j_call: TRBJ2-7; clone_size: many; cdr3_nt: TGCAGCGTTGTAAGCAGGGGAGGAGAGCAGTACTTC; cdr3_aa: CSVVSRGGEQYF
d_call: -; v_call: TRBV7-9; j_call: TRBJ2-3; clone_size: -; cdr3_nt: TGTGCCAGCGTGGGTCCGATGGATACGCAGTATTTT; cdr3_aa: CASVGPMDTQYF
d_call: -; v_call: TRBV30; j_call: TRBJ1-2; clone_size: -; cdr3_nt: TGTGCGGACCTCGCCTATTGGCAGGGGAACTATGGCTACACCTTC; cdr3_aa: CADLAYWQGNYGYTF
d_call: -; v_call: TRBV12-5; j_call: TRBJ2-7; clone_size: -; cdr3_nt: TGTGCTAGGGTTCGGTGCGGCTACGAGCAGTACTTC; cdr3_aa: CARVRCGYEQYF
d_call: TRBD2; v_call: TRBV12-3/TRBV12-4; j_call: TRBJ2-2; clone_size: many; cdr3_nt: TGTGCCAGCAGTCTTCCAGGACTAGCGGTTTCAAGGGGGACCGGGGAGCTGTTTTTT; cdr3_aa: CASSLPGLAVSRGTGELFF
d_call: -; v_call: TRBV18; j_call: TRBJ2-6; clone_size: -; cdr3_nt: TGTGCCAGCTCTGCGGCAGGGGCTGGGGCCAACGTCCTGACTTTC; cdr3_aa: CASSAAGAGANVLTF
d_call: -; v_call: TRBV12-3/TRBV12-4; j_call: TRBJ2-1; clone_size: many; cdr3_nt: TGTGCCAGCAGCCTTCGTTTATCTGAGCAGTTCTTC; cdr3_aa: CASSLRLSEQFF
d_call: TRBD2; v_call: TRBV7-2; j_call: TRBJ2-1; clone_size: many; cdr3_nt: TGTGCCAGCAGCTTGCCTAGCGGGAGAAATGAGCAGTTCTTC; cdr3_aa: CASSLPSGRNEQFF
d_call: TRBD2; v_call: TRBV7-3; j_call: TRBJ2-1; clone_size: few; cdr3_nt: TGTGCCAGCAGCTTAACCTTGGGACTAGCGGGGGCTAATGAGCAGTTCTTC; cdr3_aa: CASSLTLGLAGANEQFF
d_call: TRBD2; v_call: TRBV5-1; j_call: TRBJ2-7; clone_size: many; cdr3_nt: TGCGCCAGCAGCTTTATAGCGGGGAGCTCCTACGAGCAGTACTTC; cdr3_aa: CASSFIAGSSYEQYF
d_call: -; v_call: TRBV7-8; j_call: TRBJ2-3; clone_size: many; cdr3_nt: TGTGCCAGCAGCTTAGTGGACAGTGACTTTGATACGCAGTATTTT; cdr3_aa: CASSLVDSDFDTQYF
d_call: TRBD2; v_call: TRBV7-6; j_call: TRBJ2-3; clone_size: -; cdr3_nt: TGTGCCAGCATCCGAACTAGCGGGGCGAACACAGATACGCAGTATTTT; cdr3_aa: CASIRTSGANTDTQYF
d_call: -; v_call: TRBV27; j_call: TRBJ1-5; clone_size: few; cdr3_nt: TGTGCCAGCAGCCAATGGGGTCAGCCCCAGCATTTT; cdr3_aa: CASSQWGQPQHF
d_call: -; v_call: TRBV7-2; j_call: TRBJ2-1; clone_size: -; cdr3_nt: TGTGCCAGCACCAGGGCCGGAAACAATGAGCAGTTCTTC; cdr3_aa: CASTRAGNNEQFF
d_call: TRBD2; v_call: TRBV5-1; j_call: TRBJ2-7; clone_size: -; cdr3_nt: TGCGCCAGCAGCTTGAGTCCTAGCGGTTCCTACGAGCAGTACTTC; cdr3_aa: CASSLSPSGSYEQYF
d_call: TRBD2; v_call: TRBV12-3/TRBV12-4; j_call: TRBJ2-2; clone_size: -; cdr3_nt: TGTGCCAGCAGTCGGATAGCGGGAATGCTCCACGGGGAGCTGTTTTTT; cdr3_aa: CASSRIAGMLHGELFF
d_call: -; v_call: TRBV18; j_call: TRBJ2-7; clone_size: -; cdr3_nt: TGTGCCAGCTCACCACCGGGGAACAGGGCCTACGAGCAGTACTTC; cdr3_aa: CASSPPGNRAYEQYF
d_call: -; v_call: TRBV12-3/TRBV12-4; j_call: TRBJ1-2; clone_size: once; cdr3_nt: TGTGCCAGCAGTTTAGGTCCGGGTCCGGATGGCTACACCTTC; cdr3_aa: CASSLGPGPDGYTF
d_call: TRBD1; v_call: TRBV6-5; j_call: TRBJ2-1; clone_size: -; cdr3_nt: TGTGCCAGCAGTTACTCGGGCAGGGGGCGGTACAATGAGCAGTTCTTC; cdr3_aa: CASSYSGRGRYNEQFF
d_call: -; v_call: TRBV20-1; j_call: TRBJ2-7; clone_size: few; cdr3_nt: TGCAGTGCTACCTGGGACGCGAGCTCCTACGAGCAGTACTTC; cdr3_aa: CSATWDASSYEQYF
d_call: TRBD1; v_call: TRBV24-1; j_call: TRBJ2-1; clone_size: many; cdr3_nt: TGTGCCACCAGTGATTGGGACAGCCCAATCACCGAGCAGTTCTTC; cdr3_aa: CATSDWDSPITEQFF
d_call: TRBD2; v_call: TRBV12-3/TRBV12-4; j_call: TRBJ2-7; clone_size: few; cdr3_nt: TGTGCCAGCAGTTCGCGACTAGCTGGGTACGAGCAGTACTTC; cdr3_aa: CASSSRLAGYEQYF
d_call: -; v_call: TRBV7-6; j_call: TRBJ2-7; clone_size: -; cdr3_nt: TGTGCCAGCAGCTTAGCCGGGACTGGGAACTACGAGCAGTACTTC; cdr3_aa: CASSLAGTGNYEQYF